This section outlines one TCR beta chain sequence together with its context. Original processing notes: Amplified reference gene primers provided the basis for estimating nucleated cell counts. Data came from immunoSEQ multiplex PCR; TCRdb stores just in-frame clones and leaves some out. That table gives V, J and clone size, and the DNA gave D and trimming. Of fewer than 250,000 clones listed, about 88% were seen once; the top ten hold around 1.1%. The data belong to a study of blood T cell repertoires in COVID-19. Study-level information: Material from acute and convalescent COVID-19 was sourced from the United States, Italy and Spain.

The CDR3 contains 15 residues. Trimming removed 0 bases at V and 1 base at J, with 10 bases between. The germline CDR1 and CDR2 sequences are SGHRS and YFSETQ. The chain joins TRBV5-1 to TRBJ1-1; possible D gene TRBD1, 5 bases. Material for sequencing was peripheral blood. The clonotype originates from a man between 25 and 39 years old with acute or convalescent COVID-19. The CDR3 DNA reads as TGCGCCAGCAGCTTGGAAGGACACAGGAACACTGAAGCTTTCTTT. Encoded protein: CASSLEGHRNTEAFF.